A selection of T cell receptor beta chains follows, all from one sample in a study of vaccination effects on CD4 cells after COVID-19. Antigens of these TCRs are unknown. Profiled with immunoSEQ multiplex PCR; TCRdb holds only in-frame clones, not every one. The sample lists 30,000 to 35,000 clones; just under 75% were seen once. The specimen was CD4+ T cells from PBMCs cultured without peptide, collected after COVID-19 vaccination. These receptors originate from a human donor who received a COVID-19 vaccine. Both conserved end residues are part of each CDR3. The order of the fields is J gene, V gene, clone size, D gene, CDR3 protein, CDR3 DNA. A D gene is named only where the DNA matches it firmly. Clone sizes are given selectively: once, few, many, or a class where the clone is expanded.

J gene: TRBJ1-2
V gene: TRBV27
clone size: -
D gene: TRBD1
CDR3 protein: CASSLSGQILNYGYTF
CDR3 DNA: TGTGCCAGCAGTTTATCGGGACAGATACTGAACTATGGCTACACCTTC

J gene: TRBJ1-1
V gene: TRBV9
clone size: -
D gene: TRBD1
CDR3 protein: CASSVEQGVGTEAFF
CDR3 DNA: TGTGCCAGCAGCGTAGAACAGGGGGTAGGGACTGAAGCTTTCTTT

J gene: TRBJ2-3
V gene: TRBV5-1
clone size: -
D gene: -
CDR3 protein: CASSSQGIGTDTQYF
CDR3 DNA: TGCGCCAGCAGCTCCCAGGGAATTGGGACAGATACGCAGTATTTT

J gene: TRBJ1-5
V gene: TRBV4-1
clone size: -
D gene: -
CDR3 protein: CASSQGLGRGNQPQHF
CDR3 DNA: TGCGCCAGCAGCCAAGGGCTGGGGAGGGGCAATCAGCCCCAGCATTTT

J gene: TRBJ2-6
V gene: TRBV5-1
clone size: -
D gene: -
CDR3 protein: CASSLSGSGANVLTF
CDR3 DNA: TGCGCCAGCAGCTTGTCGGGGTCTGGGGCCAACGTCCTGACTTTC

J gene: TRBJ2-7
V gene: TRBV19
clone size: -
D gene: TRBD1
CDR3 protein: CASRLGQGVPGEQYF
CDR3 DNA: TGTGCCAGTAGACTGGGACAGGGGGTCCCAGGCGAGCAGTACTTC

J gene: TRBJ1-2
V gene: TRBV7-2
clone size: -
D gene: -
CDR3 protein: CASSSTQGYGYTF
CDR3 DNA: TGTGCCAGCAGCTCAACACAGGGTTATGGCTACACCTTC

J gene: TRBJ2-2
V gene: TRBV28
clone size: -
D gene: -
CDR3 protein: CASSPRYPGELFF
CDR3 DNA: TGTGCCAGCAGTCCCCGCTATCCCGGGGAGCTGTTTTTT

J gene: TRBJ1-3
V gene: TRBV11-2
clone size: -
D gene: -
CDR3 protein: CASSSTMGLPSGNTIYF
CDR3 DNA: TGTGCCAGCAGTTCGACGATGGGACTCCCCTCTGGAAACACCATATATTTT

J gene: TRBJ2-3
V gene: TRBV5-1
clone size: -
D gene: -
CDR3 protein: CASSLEGPYSTDTQYF
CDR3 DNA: TGCGCCAGCAGCTTGGAGGGGCCTTACAGCACAGATACGCAGTATTTT

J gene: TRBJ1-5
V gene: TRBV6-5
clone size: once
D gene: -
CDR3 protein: CASSYGGSNQPQHF
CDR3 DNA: TGTGCCAGCAGTTACGGAGGGAGCAATCAGCCCCAGCATTTT

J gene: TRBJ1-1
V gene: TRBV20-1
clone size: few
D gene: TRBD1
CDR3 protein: CSATGQGAFF
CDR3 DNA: TGCAGTGCTACCGGACAGGGAGCTTTCTTT

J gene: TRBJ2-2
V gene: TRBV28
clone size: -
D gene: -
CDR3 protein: CASSSPPRGELFF
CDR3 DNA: TGTGCCAGCAGTTCCCCTCCACGCGGGGAGCTGTTTTTT

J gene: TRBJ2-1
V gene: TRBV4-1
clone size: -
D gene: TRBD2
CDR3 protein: CASRHSMTSGSRGDEQFF
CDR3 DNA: TGCGCCAGCAGACATTCTATGACTAGCGGGAGTAGAGGCGATGAGCAGTTCTTC

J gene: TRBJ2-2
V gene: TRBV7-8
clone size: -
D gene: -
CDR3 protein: CASHDWQNTGELFF
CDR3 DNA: TGTGCCAGTCATGACTGGCAGAACACCGGGGAGCTGTTTTTT

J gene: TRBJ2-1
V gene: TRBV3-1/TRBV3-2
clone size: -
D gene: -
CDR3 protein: CASTPTRSSYNEQFF
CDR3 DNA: TGTGCCAGCACCCCTACCCGGAGCTCCTACAATGAGCAGTTCTTC

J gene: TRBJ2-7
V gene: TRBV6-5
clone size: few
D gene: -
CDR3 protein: CASSYSYRVSYEQYF
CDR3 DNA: TGTGCCAGCAGTTACTCGTACAGGGTCTCCTACGAGCAGTACTTC

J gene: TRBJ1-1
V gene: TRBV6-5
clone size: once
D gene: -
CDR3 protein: CASGVDSFEAFF
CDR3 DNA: TGTGCCAGCGGGGTGGACAGTTTTGAAGCTTTCTTT

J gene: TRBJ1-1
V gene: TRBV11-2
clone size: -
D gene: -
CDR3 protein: CASSADLNTEAFF
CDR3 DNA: TGTGCCAGCAGCGCTGACTTGAACACTGAAGCTTTCTTT

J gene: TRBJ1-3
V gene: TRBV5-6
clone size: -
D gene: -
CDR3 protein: CASKKDPSSGNTIYF
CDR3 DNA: TGTGCCAGCAAAAAGGACCCAAGCTCTGGAAACACCATATATTTT

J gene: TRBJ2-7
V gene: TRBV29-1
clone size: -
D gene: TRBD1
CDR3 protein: CSVEVPDRGHRWQYF
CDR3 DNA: TGCAGCGTTGAAGTCCCGGACAGGGGACATCGGTGGCAGTACTTC

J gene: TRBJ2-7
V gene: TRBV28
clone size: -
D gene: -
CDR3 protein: CASSFVWGRSYEQYF
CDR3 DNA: TGTGCCAGCAGTTTTGTATGGGGACGCTCCTACGAGCAGTACTTC